This TCR beta chain is drawn from a study of T cell repertoires in aging, cancer and after chemotherapy. At the level of the study: Chronic lymphocytic leukemia patients on fludarabine- or bendamustine-based regimens gave paired samples before and after chemotherapy. The whole study produced a dataset of several million TCR reads.

TRB rearrangements spanning V, D and J were amplified using mixed TRB-A/B primers. TCRdb re-called the multiplex PCR reads with MiXCR, one entry per CDR3 protein. Among around 5,800 distinct CDR3 sequences listed, roughly a quarter were seen once. Study observations and caveats: In healthy donors, age-related TCR diversity loss mainly reflected lost richness. Rebound thymic output was suggested by rising median generation probability during chemotherapy in each cancer cohort.

Peripheral blood genomic DNA, not sorted cells or RNA, was the template. To note about this clonotype: Its matching antigen is unknown.

Germline CDR1 is MNHEY and CDR2 is SMNVEV (reference sequence). V gave up 0 bases and J gave up 0 bases, with 12 bases separating them. The CDR3 runs 17 residues. The sample was blood. This TCR derives from a human donor with a blood cancer. The chain recombines TRBV27 with TRBJ1-5; D ambiguous. The CDR3, as DNA: TGTGCCAGCAGTTTATCTGCGTCCCCCTATAGCAATCAGCCCCAGCATTTT. It translates to CASSLSASPYSNQPQHF.